The 17 T cell receptor beta chains in this list originate from one sample, sequenced in a study of blood T cell repertoires in COVID-19. Method: immunoSEQ multiplex PCR; TCRdb's copy keeps in-frame clones and lacks some. This sample has about 200,000 clones, with 85% found just once. The sequenced sample consisted of PBMCs or T cells enriched from blood (not recorded which). The receptors originated from a man between 35 and 55 years old who had recovered from COVID-19.

The chain joins TRBV30 to TRBJ1-2; 12 bases match TRBD1. Germline V CDR1 and CDR2: GTSNPN, SVGIG (reference sequence). J was trimmed by 8 bases and V by 1 base; bases with no gene match: 14. The length of the CDR3 is 17 residues. The DNA of the CDR3 is TGTGCCTGGAGTGCCCCGGGCACCGGGACAGGGGGCGGGGGCTACACCTTC. Translated: CAWSAPGTGTGGGGYTF.

The chain uses TRBV4-2 and TRBJ2-2; TRBD2 aligns across 10 bases. This CDR3 comprises 19 residues. Germline V gives CDR1 LGHNA, CDR2 YNFKEQ. The V and J ends lost 0 bases and 4 bases, in that order; junction bases with no gene match: 11. The CDR3 region has the DNA TGTGCCAGCAGCCAAGATATGGTAGCGGGAGGTCGAGGCACCGGGGAGCTGTTTTTT. It codes for CASSQDMVAGGRGTGELFF.

This sequence joins TRBV11-3 and TRBJ2-5, with a tentative D call TRBD1 (5 bases). Germline loops: CDR1 SGHNT, CDR2 YENEEA. Deletions cut 5 bases from V and 1 base from J, with 8 bases between. This CDR3 region has 13 residues. DNA for the CDR3: TGTGCCAGCAGCCCCGACAGCCAAGAGACCCAGTACTTC. Amino acids: CASSPDSQETQYF.

As DNA, the CDR3 is TGTGCCAGCAGCTTGGGGGACTTCACCCTAGCCAAAAACATTCAGTACTTC. Translated: CASSLGDFTLAKNIQYF. The chain joins TRBV5-4 to TRBJ2-4; D is perhaps TRBD2 (6 bases). The CDR3 loop spans 17 amino acids. Germline CDR1 and CDR2: SGHNT and YYREEE (reference sequence). Trimming took off 0 bases at V and 0 bases at J, with 13 bases between the two ends.

The chain carries TRBV19 and TRBJ2-7; 13 nucleotides align to TRBD2. The CDR3 loop spans 15 amino acids. After removal of 5 bases from V and 4 bases from J, the junction contained 5 bases not matched to a gene. Per germline, CDR1 LNHDA and CDR2 SQIVND (reference sequence). CDR3 sequence reads: CASSFGLAGAYEQYF. DNA of the CDR3: TGTGCCAGTAGTTTCGGACTAGCGGGAGCTTACGAGCAGTACTTC.

The rearrangement joins TRBV19 to TRBJ2-1; the match to TRBD1 covers 11 bases. This CDR3 region has 16 residues. The V gene end was trimmed by 2 bases and the J gene end by 9 bases; junction bases not matched to a gene: 9. The germline gives CDR1 LNHDA, CDR2 SQIVND (reference sequence). The CDR3 nucleotides read TGTGCCAGTAGTATACCCCGGACAGGGGGCTCGGGTGAGCAGTTCTTC. This sequence encodes CASSIPRTGGSGEQFF.

The CDR3 sequence: CASRLSPYNEQFF. CDR3 sequence (DNA): TGTGCCAGCAGACTATCTCCCTACAATGAGCAGTTCTTC. J is TRBJ2-1 and V is TRBV12-3 or TRBV12-4, with D unresolved. The CDR3 runs 13 residues. Deletions cut 6 bases from V and 2 bases from J, with 8 bases between.

The sample holds a few counts of this clone. J is TRBJ1-3 and V is TRBV3-1 (or the pseudogene TRBV3-2); the D is unclear. V lost 5 bases to trimming and J lost 4 bases, with 9 bases between them. Germline lookup yields CDR1 LGHDT and CDR2 YNNKEL (reference sequence). CDR3 size: 13 residues. As DNA, the CDR3 is TGTGCCAGCAGCTATACAGCCGGAAACACCATATATTTT. This translates into CASSYTAGNTIYF.

The rearrangement links TRBV5-1 to TRBJ2-2; D is unresolved. The CDR3 totals 15 residues. V was shortened by 6 bases and J by 0 bases, with 12 bases between the two germline ends. CDR1 is SGHRS and CDR2 is YFSETQ in the germline V gene. CDR3 DNA: TGCGCCAGCACTCCTTTGCGGCCGAACACCGGGGAGCTGTTTTTT. This translates into CASTPLRPNTGELFF. The variable domain in full, with the rest retrieved from reference TRBV5-1 and TRBJ2-2, is KAGVTQTPRYLIKTRGQQVTLSCSPISGHRSVSWYQQTPGQGLQFLFEYFSETQRNKGNFPGRFSGRQFSNSRSEMNVSTLELGDSALYLCASTPLRPNTGELFFGEGSRLTVL.

J is TRBJ1-2 and V is TRBV7-2; unclear D gene. The CDR3 consists of 11 residues. V gave up 4 bases and J gave up 4 bases, with 4 bases separating them. CDR1 and CDR2 (germline): SGHTA, FQGNSA. CDR3 in amino acids: CASSSVYGYTF. For the CDR3, the DNA is TGTGCCAGCAGCTCCGTCTATGGCTACACCTTC.

This chain uses TRBV30 with TRBJ1-6, with 9 bases matching TRBD1. In germline, CDR1 is GTSNPN, CDR2 SVGIG (reference sequence). Trimming removed 4 bases from V and 7 bases from J; junction bases left unmatched: 8. The CDR3 loop spans 15 amino acids. CDR3 region: CAWTVPGQGNSPLHF. CDR3 coding DNA: TGTGCCTGGACCGTCCCGGGACAGGGAAATTCACCCCTCCACTTT. The full variable domain, in which reference TRBV30 and TRBJ1-6 provide the parts outside the CDR3, is SQTIHQWPATLVQPVGSPLSLECTVEGTSNPNLYWYRQAAGRGLQLLFYSVGIGQISSEVPQNLSASRPQDRQFILSSKKLLLSDSGFYLCAWTVPGQGNSPLHFGNGTRLTVT.

The chain joins TRBV7-9 to TRBJ2-2; D remains ambiguous. Germline V CDR1 and CDR2: SEHNR, FQNEAQ (reference sequence). This CDR3 region has 13 residues. With 5 bases removed from V and 1 base from J, the gap between germline ends came to 5 bases. CDR3 loop: CASSLLNTGELFF. The CDR3 coding sequence is TGTGCCAGCAGCCTATTGAACACCGGGGAGCTGTTTTTT. The full variable domain, with the rest looked up from reference TRBV7-9 and TRBJ2-2, is DTGVSQNPRHKITKRGQNVTFRCDPISEHNRLYWYRQTLGQGPEFLTYFQNEAQLEKSRLLSDRFSAERPKGSFSTLEIQRTEQGDSAMYLCASSLLNTGELFFGEGSRLTVL.

The rearrangement links TRBV29-1 to TRBJ2-7; D is perhaps TRBD1 (7 bases). CDR1 and CDR2 from the germline V gene are SQVTM and ANQGSEA. The CDR3 is made up of 18 amino acids. The V end lost 1 base, the J end lost 5 bases, and 27 bases lay between the germline ends. CDR3 loop: CSVEGQGGRGPRVNEQYF. CDR3 DNA sequence: TGCAGCGTTGAAGGCCAGGGGGGAAGGGGACCTCGAGTTAACGAGCAGTACTTC.

The rearrangement uses TRBV6-5 and TRBJ2-7; 8 bases align to TRBD2. Germline V gives CDR1 MNHEY, CDR2 SVGAGI. V trimming: 6 bases; J trimming: 1 base; junction bases outside the gene matches: 5. The CDR3 is 14 residues long. The CDR3 region has the DNA TGTGCCAGCAGGCGGGAGGACCATTCCTACGAGCAGTACTTC. Protein sequence: CASRREDHSYEQYF.

CDR3 region: CASSQEGQGYNTEAFF. The CDR3 DNA is TGTGCCAGCAGCCAAGAGGGCCAGGGCTATAACACTGAAGCTTTCTTT. The chain joins TRBV14 to TRBJ1-1, with D possibly TRBD1 on 5 matching bases. This CDR3 has 16 amino acids. V lost 0 bases and J lost 2, with 13 bases in between. The germline CDR1 and CDR2 sequences are SGHDN and FVKESK.

This clone has a handful of counts. The gene calls are TRBV14 and TRBJ1-2; no definite D call. The CDR3 runs 13 residues. Trimming took 3 bases from V and 1 from J, leaving 6 bases between them. Looked up from germline, CDR1 is SGHDN and CDR2 is FVKESK. The CDR3 loop is CASSHDYNYGYTF. Here the CDR3 DNA reads TGTGCCAGCAGCCACGACTATAACTATGGCTACACCTTC. Full variable domain (remainder filled in from reference TRBV14 and TRBJ1-2): EAGVTQFPSHSVIEKGQTVTLRCDPISGHDNLYWYRRVMGKEIKFLLHFVKESKQDESGMPNNRFLAERTGGTYSTLKVQPAELEDSGVYFCASSHDYNYGYTFGSGTRLTVV.

The chain carries TRBV11-2 and TRBJ2-7; 7 bases align to TRBD1. V was clipped by 3 bases and J by 4 bases; unmatched bases: 15. CDR1 SGHAT and CDR2 FQNNGV come from the germline V gene. The CDR3 loop spans 17 amino acids. The CDR3 nucleotides read TGTGCCAGCAGCTTTGGTTTTCTAACAGGGGAGACTTACGAGCAGTACTTC. It translates to CASSFGFLTGETYEQYF.